The 13 T cell receptor beta chains given below trace back to one sample, sequenced in a study of technical replicates of blood from several donors. Generated by immunoSEQ multiplex PCR, the TCRdb table keeps only in-frame clones and is missing some. The sample has roughly 82,000 clones, around nine tenths seen once. The sequenced sample consisted of T cells isolated from PBMCs. These receptor sequences come from a human donor in good health.

V gene TRBV5-1 combines with J gene TRBJ2-2; TRBD2 is a possible D gene (6 bases). Per the germline V gene, CDR1 is SGHRS and CDR2 is YFSETQ. The CDR3 loop spans 17 amino acids. The germline V and J ends were trimmed by 4 bases and 4 bases, with 20 bases remaining between them. The CDR3 DNA is TGCGCCAGCAGCGGGGGGAACAGAGCAGCAACCACCGGGGAGCTGTTTTTT. Translation gives CASSGGNRAATTGELFF.

The V gene is TRBV5-4, the J gene TRBJ1-2; possibly TRBD1 for D (6 bases). CDR1 is SGHNT and CDR2 is YYREEE in the germline V gene (reference sequence). The V end was cut by 4 bases, the J end by 4 bases, with 26 bases between. This CDR3 region has 18 residues. The CDR3: CASSHIQVPRTEGYGYTF. DNA for the CDR3: TGTGCCAGCAGCCACATACAAGTCCCCCGGACAGAAGGCTATGGCTACACCTTC.

V gene TRBV5-1 combines with J gene TRBJ2-3, with 8 bases aligning to TRBD2. The CDR3 covers 18 residues. J gave up 0 bases and V 4 bases, and 13 bases lay outside the gene matches. CDR1 SGHRS and CDR2 YFSETQ come from the germline V gene. The CDR3 bases are TGCGCCAGCAGCCCCCGGGGGGGCGAATTCCCTAGCACAGATACGCAGTATTTT. Translated, it gives CASSPRGGEFPSTDTQYF.

The chain has TRBV5-1 and TRBJ1-6; the D is unclear. Trimming stripped 4 bases from V and 9 bases from J, with 11 bases between. This CDR3 has 13 residues. Germline CDR1 and CDR2: SGHRS and YFSETQ. DNA for the CDR3: TGCGCCAGCAGCCCAGAGGGCACTTCACCCCTCCACTTT. Protein sequence: CASSPEGTSPLHF.

The chain carries TRBV5-1 and TRBJ2-7; TRBD1 might be the D (5 bases). This CDR3 contains 14 residues. CDR1 SGHRS and CDR2 YFSETQ come from the germline V gene. Trimming cost V 7 bases and J 0 bases, with 14 bases left between them. The CDR3 coding sequence is TGCGCCAGCGCTACTCAGGGATCCTCCTACGAGCAGTACTTC. It is translated as CASATQGSSYEQYF.

The gene calls are TRBV27 and TRBJ2-1; 10 bases are shared with TRBD2. V was pared by 3 bases and J by 5 bases, with 7 bases of the junction left unmatched. This CDR3 spans 16 amino acids. CDR1 MNHEY and CDR2 SMNVEV come from the germline V gene (reference sequence). CDR3 in amino acids: CASSLIGLAEDNEQFF. The CDR3 coding sequence is TGTGCCAGCAGTTTGATAGGACTAGCGGAGGACAATGAGCAGTTCTTC.

The chain is built from TRBV10-3 and TRBJ2-3, with 7 bases that match TRBD1. J was trimmed by 0 bases and V by 3 bases; bases with no gene match: 6. The CDR3 runs 16 residues. Germline loops: CDR1 ENHRY, CDR2 SYGVKD. The DNA for the CDR3 is TGTGCCATCAGTGATGGTACAGGGGCTAGCACAGATACGCAGTATTTT. The encoded protein is CAISDGTGASTDTQYF.

V usage is TRBV9 and J usage is TRBJ2-3; 8 nucleotides match TRBD2. Germline values: CDR1 SGDLS, CDR2 YYNGEE. Trimming took 0 bases from V and 6 from J; bases not matched to a gene: 6. The CDR3 covers 15 residues. The CDR3 DNA is TGTGCCAGCAGCGTAGCGGGAGGGGGAGGGGATACGCAGTATTTT. Amino acid sequence: CASSVAGGGGDTQYF.

The V and J genes are TRBV10-2 and TRBJ2-3, with a weak D call TRBD2 (6 bases). The CDR3 is 13 residues long. Per germline, CDR1 WSHSY and CDR2 SAAADI. Trimming pared 2 bases from V and 6 bases from J, leaving 9 bases between. Written as DNA, the CDR3 is TGCGCCAGCAGTGAGCGGGGGTTGGATACGCAGTATTTT. Encoded protein: CASSERGLDTQYF.

The chain couples TRBV11-2 to TRBJ2-2; TRBD2 aligns across 8 bases. The germline gives CDR1 SGHAT, CDR2 FQNNGV. This CDR3 is built from 16 residues. Losses at the gene ends were 5 bases for V and 5 bases for J; bases not matched to a gene: 10. The CDR3 is CASSPGGVPRTGELFF. Here the CDR3 DNA reads TGTGCCAGCAGCCCCGGGGGGGTCCCGAGGACCGGGGAGCTGTTTTTT. Full variable domain (missing parts from reference TRBV11-2 and TRBJ2-2): EAGVAQSPRYKIIEKRQSVAFWCNPISGHATLYWYQQILGQGPKLLIQFQNNGVVDDSQLPKDRFSAERLKGVDSTLKIQPAKLEDSAVYLCASSPGGVPRTGELFFGEGSRLTVL.

The chain links TRBV6-5 to TRBJ2-2; D not resolved. V shed 0 bases and J shed 6 bases, with 8 bases lying between them. This CDR3 has 14 amino acids. Germline CDR1 and CDR2: MNHEY and SVGAGI. This chain's CDR3 is CASSYSTGAGELFF. The CDR3 nucleotides are TGTGCCAGCAGTTACTCGACGGGTGCCGGGGAGCTGTTTTTT.

This chain links TRBV19 with TRBJ2-5; TRBD2 agrees at 7 bases. The J segment lost 2 bases and the V segment lost 4 bases, leaving 7 bases of the junction unmatched. The CDR3 is 15 residues long. Germline values: CDR1 LNHDA, CDR2 SQIVND (reference sequence). In DNA, the CDR3 is TGTGCCAGTAGTAGAACTTGGACTAGACAAGAGACCCAGTACTTC. Protein product: CASSRTWTRQETQYF. Full variable domain (missing parts from reference TRBV19 and TRBJ2-5): DGGITQSPKYLFRKEGQNVTLSCEQNLNHDAMYWYRQDPGQGLRLIYYSQIVNDFQKGDIAEGYSVSREKKESFPLTVTSAQKNPTAFYLCASSRTWTRQETQYFGPGTRLLVL.

The chain carries TRBV6-5 and TRBJ2-7; D is uncertain. V shed 5 bases and J shed 6 bases, with 8 bases lying between them. Germline CDR1 reads MNHEY; CDR2 reads SVGAGI. This CDR3 is built from 11 residues. CDR3 sequence reads: CASSRRGEQYF. In nucleotides, the CDR3 is TGTGCCAGCAGTCGCCGCGGCGAGCAGTACTTC.